These 25 T cell receptor beta chains share one sample of origin, sequenced in a study of technical replicates of blood from several donors. The data were produced by immunoSEQ multiplex PCR, yet TCRdb's version contains in-frame clones alone and is incomplete. This repertoire shows roughly 56,000 clones, 90% to 95% found once; its top ten account for 3% to 3.5%. Sequenced sample: PBMCs. The receptors were gathered from a human donor in good health. Some clones in this sample may be carry-over from other donors' samples.

The chain is built from TRBV19 and TRBJ1-5; D is uncertain. Trimming removed 5 bases at V and 6 bases at J, with 8 bases between. Looked up from germline, CDR1 is LNHDA and CDR2 is SQIVND (reference sequence). The CDR3 covers 12 residues. CDR3 loop: CASSRFAQPQHF. The CDR3 nucleotides are TGTGCCAGTAGTCGGTTCGCTCAGCCCCAGCATTTT.

The V call is TRBV7-6, the J call TRBJ1-4; 8 bases align to TRBD1. Trimming removed 5 bases from V and 7 bases from J; junction bases left unmatched: 9. CDR1 and CDR2 from the germline V gene are SGHVS and FNYEAQ. The length of the CDR3 is 15 residues. The CDR3 here is CASSSGQGQGEKLFF. In DNA, the CDR3 is TGTGCCAGCAGCAGCGGACAGGGTCAGGGTGAAAAACTGTTTTTT.

This clone was observed a few times. The chain uses TRBV5-6 and TRBJ2-5; D gene unclear. V lost 0 bases, J lost 5 bases, and 11 bases lay in between. Germline CDR1 is SGHDT and CDR2 is YYEEEE. The CDR3 runs to 14 residues. CDR3 DNA: TGTGCCAGCAGCTTGGTTACAGCTACGGAGACCCAGTACTTC. Translation: CASSLVTATETQYF.

V is TRBV2 and J is TRBJ1-2; D is undetermined. CDR3 length: 17 residues. CDR1 is SNHLY and CDR2 is FYNNEI in the germline V gene. V lost 5 bases, J lost 6 bases, and 25 bases lay in between. This CDR3 reads CASSPRPTFFLSDGYTF. The CDR3 bases are TGTGCCAGCAGTCCCCGCCCAACTTTCTTCCTATCGGATGGCTACACCTTC.

This chain uses TRBV7-2 with TRBJ2-1, with TRBD1 matching over 10 bases. Germline V gene sequence: CDR1 SGHTA, CDR2 FQGNSA. J gave up 2 bases and V 6 bases, and 4 bases lay outside the gene matches. The CDR3 has 15 residues. The CDR3 loop reads CASSATGGAYNEQFF. The CDR3 DNA reads as TGTGCCAGCAGTGCGACAGGGGGCGCCTACAATGAGCAGTTCTTC.

This chain joins TRBV7-3 and TRBJ2-2, with D tentatively TRBD2 (6 bases). The CDR3 sequence is 18 residues long. The V and J ends lost 4 bases and 7 bases respectively, with 25 bases between them. Looked up from germline, CDR1 is SGHTA and CDR2 is FQGTGA. The CDR3: CASSSAAGRSLSGGELFF. The CDR3 bases are TGTGCCAGCAGCTCGGCGGCTGGGAGGTCCCTTAGCGGCGGGGAGCTGTTTTTT. The variable domain in full, completed from reference TRBV7-3 and TRBJ2-2, reads GAGVSQTPSNKVTEKGKYVELRCDPISGHTALYWYRQSLGQGPEFLIYFQGTGAADDSGLPNDRFFAVRPEGSVSTLKIQRTERGDSAVYLCASSSAAGRSLSGGELFFGEGSRLTVL.

In this sample, this clone turned up once. The V and J genes are TRBV5-1 and TRBJ2-5; TRBD2 matches at 16 bases. CDR1 and CDR2 from the germline V gene are SGHRS and YFSETQ. The CDR3 extends over 15 amino acids. V lost 6 bases, J lost 6 bases, and 5 bases stayed unmatched. CDR3 sequence reads: CASKPGLAGGQTQYF. For the CDR3, the DNA is TGCGCCAGCAAACCGGGACTAGCGGGAGGGCAGACCCAGTACTTC.

This chain connects TRBV6-9 to TRBJ2-1, with D possibly being TRBD2 (6 bases). Trimming left V 4 bases short and J 0 bases short, with 10 bases between. The CDR3 is 15 amino acids. Germline assignment: CDR1 MNHGY and CDR2 SVAAGI. The CDR3 loop reads CASSSSVSSYNEQFF. The DNA for the CDR3 is TGTGCCAGCAGTTCTAGCGTCAGCTCCTACAATGAGCAGTTCTTC.

The genes are TRBV4-3 and TRBJ1-4; D gene uncertain. The CDR3 is 15 residues long. From germline, CDR1 is LGHNA and CDR2 YSLEER. V lost 0 bases to trimming and J lost 8 bases, with 13 bases between them. The CDR3 DNA sequence: TGCGCCAGCAGCCAAGAACCTCGGGAGTGGGAAAAACTGTTTTTT. This gives the protein CASSQEPREWEKLFF.

The chain couples TRBV6-1 to TRBJ1-5; TRBD1 might be the D (6 bases). With 4 bases removed from V and 4 bases from J, the gap between germline ends came to 14 bases. This CDR3 comprises 15 residues. Germline assignment: CDR1 MNHNS and CDR2 SASEGT. The CDR3 nucleotides read TGTGCCAGCAGTGTACGAGACAGGATGAATCAGCCCCAGCATTTT. As protein: CASSVRDRMNQPQHF.

The gene calls are TRBV7-2 and TRBJ2-7; D call uncertain. The germline CDR1 and CDR2 sequences are SGHTA and FQGNSA. The V and J ends lost 1 base and 4 bases respectively, with 11 bases between them. The CDR3 consists of 14 residues. CDR3 protein: CASSLGGLGYEQYF. Here the CDR3 DNA reads TGTGCCAGCAGCTTAGGCGGCCTTGGGTACGAGCAGTACTTC. Complete variable domain (other parts from reference TRBV7-2 and TRBJ2-7): GAGVSQSPSNKVTEKGKDVELRCDPISGHTALYWYRQSLGQGLEFLIYFQGNSAPDKSGLPSDRFSAERTGGSVSTLTIQRTQQEDSAVYLCASSLGGLGYEQYFGPGTRLTVT.

The rearrangement links TRBV4-1 to TRBJ2-1; 7 bases align to TRBD2. CDR3 size: 15 residues. Germline-derived CDR1 and CDR2 are MGHRA and YSYEKL. V lost 0 bases and J lost 10; bases outside the gene matches: 9. The CDR3 nucleotides are TGCGCCAGCAGCCAAGACCGGACTAGTCCTAGGGAGCAGTTCTTC. This gives the protein CASSQDRTSPREQFF.

The genes are TRBV6-1 and TRBJ2-7; 8 bases line up with TRBD1. CDR3 size: 14 residues. Germline V gene lookup returns CDR1 MNHNS and CDR2 SASEGT. With V trimmed by 2 bases and J by 1 base, 1 base remained unmatched. CDR3 sequence reads: CASSEHRGSYEQYF. Written as DNA, the CDR3 is TGTGCCAGCAGTGAACACAGGGGGTCCTACGAGCAGTACTTC.

This clone was seen once. The V and J genes are TRBV15 and TRBJ2-3; 10 bases match TRBD2. J gave up 0 bases and V 3 bases, and 0 bases lay outside the gene matches. The length of the CDR3 is 15 residues. Germline V CDR1 and CDR2: LNHNV, YYDKDF (reference sequence). CDR3 sequence reads: CATSRTSGSTDTQYF. CDR3 DNA: TGTGCCACCAGCAGGACTAGCGGGAGCACAGATACGCAGTATTTT. Full variable domain (outside the CDR3, taken from reference TRBV15 and TRBJ2-3): DAMVIQNPRYQVTQFGKPVTLSCSQTLNHNVMYWYQQKSSQAPKLLFHYYDKDFNNEADTPDNFQSRRPNTSFCFLDIRSPGLGDTAMYLCATSRTSGSTDTQYFGPGTRLTVL.

The gene calls are TRBV27 and TRBJ2-7; 11 positions match TRBD1. This CDR3 spans 15 amino acids. V dropped 4 bases and J dropped 7; count of bases not matched to a gene: 9. CDR1 is MNHEY and CDR2 is SMNVEV in the germline V gene (reference sequence). The CDR3 nucleotides read TGTGCCAGCAGTTCAACGGGACAGGGGGGGAGGGAGCAGTACTTC. Encoded protein: CASSSTGQGGREQYF.

The V gene is TRBV5-1, the J gene TRBJ2-7; D unclear. The V gene's germline CDR1 is SGHRS and CDR2 YFSETQ. The CDR3 length is 15 residues. Trimming left V 4 bases short and J 1 base short, with 15 bases between. CDR3 nucleotide sequence: TGCGCCAGCAGCGCCCACTACATACTATCCTACGAGCAGTACTTC. Translating it yields CASSAHYILSYEQYF.

The rearrangement links TRBV11-2 to TRBJ2-3; 8 bases match TRBD2. The CDR3 loop spans 16 amino acids. Trimming took 0 bases from V and 2 from J; bases not matched to a gene: 4. Germline assignment: CDR1 SGHAT and CDR2 FQNNGV. CDR3 in DNA: TGTGCCAGCAGCTTAGATAGGACTAGCTACACAGATACGCAGTATTTT. Translated: CASSLDRTSYTDTQYF. The whole variable domain, remainder taken from reference TRBV11-2 and TRBJ2-3, is EAGVAQSPRYKIIEKRQSVAFWCNPISGHATLYWYQQILGQGPKLLIQFQNNGVVDDSQLPKDRFSAERLKGVDSTLKIQPAKLEDSAVYLCASSLDRTSYTDTQYFGPGTRLTVL.

The J gene is TRBJ2-2, the V gene TRBV4-2; 10 bases fit TRBD1. Germline values: CDR1 LGHNA, CDR2 YNFKEQ. Trimming at V came to 3 bases and at J to 4 bases, leaving 5 bases not matched to a gene. CDR3 size: 16 residues. The CDR3 nucleotides are TGTGCCAGCAGCCACCGCGACAGGGGGCCCACCGGGGAGCTGTTTTTT. It specifies CASSHRDRGPTGELFF.

The J gene is TRBJ2-7, the V gene TRBV5-1; 8 bases agree with TRBD2. The CDR3 has 15 residues. The junction had 5 bases not matched to a gene; V was cut back by 0 bases and J by 3 bases. The germline V gene has CDR1 SGHRS and CDR2 YFSETQ. CDR3 bases: TGCGCCAGCAGCTTGGTATCCAGCGGGGGCTACGAGCAGTACTTC. Protein sequence: CASSLVSSGGYEQYF.

The rearrangement links TRBV6-5 to TRBJ1-1; the match to TRBD1 covers 7 bases. V lost 6 bases, J lost 1 base, and 5 bases stayed unmatched. Germline values: CDR1 MNHEY, CDR2 SVGAGI. The CDR3 covers 14 residues. The CDR3 loop reads CASRQQGTNTEAFF. For the CDR3, the DNA is TGTGCCAGCAGGCAACAGGGGACGAACACTGAAGCTTTCTTT.

The count of this clone is one. The gene calls are TRBV5-4 and TRBJ2-6, with D unresolved. Germline V gives CDR1 SGHNT, CDR2 YYREEE (reference sequence). V lost 3 bases, J lost 0 bases, and 7 bases lay in between. CDR3 length equals 15 residues. DNA of the CDR3: TGTGCCAGCAGCTCCTCAGACTCTGGGGCCAACGTCCTGACTTTC. It codes for CASSSSDSGANVLTF.

V usage is TRBV10-3 and J usage is TRBJ1-5; D may be TRBD1 (5 bases). This CDR3 has 12 amino acids. Trimming removed 8 bases from V and 4 bases from J, with 9 bases in between. Germline lookup yields CDR1 ENHRY and CDR2 SYGVKD. DNA of the CDR3: TGTGCCATCGGGGCGGCAAATCAGCCCCAGCATTTT. This gives the protein CAIGAANQPQHF.

The chain couples TRBV4-3 to TRBJ1-1; a weak D match, TRBD1 (5 bases). This CDR3 comprises 17 residues. CDR1 and CDR2 from the germline V gene are LGHNA and YSLEER. V lost 0 bases and J 4 bases, leaving 18 bases between the germline ends. DNA of the CDR3: TGCGCCAGCAGCCAAGATGTAGGGGTCCCCTGGCTCACTGAAGCTTTCTTT. Its translation is CASSQDVGVPWLTEAFF.

This sequence joins TRBV2 and TRBJ1-2; D is possibly TRBD1 (5 bases). The germline CDR1 and CDR2 sequences are SNHLY and FYNNEI. This CDR3 is 14 amino acids long. V was shortened by 6 bases and J by 6 bases, with 17 bases between the two germline ends. The CDR3 spells CASSRPWDFHGYTF. As DNA, the CDR3 is TGTGCCAGCAGCCGGCCATGGGACTTCCATGGCTACACCTTC.

As for this clone: A read error may account for a junction end that differs from germline. The gene calls are TRBV5-6 and TRBJ2-2; a weak D match, TRBD2 (6 bases). The CDR3 sequence is 14 residues long. Germline V gives CDR1 SGHDT, CDR2 YYEEEE. CDR3 region: CASSFARTSGGLFF. The CDR3 region has the DNA TGTGCCAGCAGCTTCGCCCGGACCTCCGGGGGGCTGTTTTTT.